A single sample gave rise to the 17 T cell receptor beta chains below, sequenced in a study of shared clonotypes between healthy human individuals (dated by TCRdb to 2018 to 2021). Library creation used the immunoSEQ multiplex PCR assay. TCRdb holds this immuneACCESS table with in-frame rearrangements only. Some clones are missing; in checked studies, unresolved V genes explain under half, and the rest has no known cause. The sample table shows under 2.5 million clones, and about 90% are seen once. The ten largest make up around 0.4% of the sample. The specimen sequenced was naive CD4+ T cells from PBMCs. The cell subset or site label for this specimen denotes: CD45RA+ positively selected. These receptors all stem from a man aged 18 to 35 in good health. Some clones in this sample may be carry-over from other donors' samples.

The rearrangement links TRBV5-1 to TRBJ2-3, with 8 bases fitting TRBD2. There are 14 residues in the CDR3. The germline V gene has CDR1 SGHRS and CDR2 YFSETQ. V dropped 2 bases and J dropped 5; count of bases not matched to a gene: 4. The CDR3 region has the DNA TGCGCCAGCAGCTTTACGGGAGGGCGAGATACGCAGTATTTT. This translates into CASSFTGGRDTQYF.

The chain couples TRBV5-5 to TRBJ2-3, with D perhaps being TRBD1 or TRBD2 (6 bases each). Germline V gene data show CDR1 as SGHKS and CDR2 as YYEKEE (reference sequence). There are 15 residues in the CDR3. V shed 3 bases and J shed 6 bases, with 17 bases lying between them. Here the CDR3 reads CASSSLSGAADTQYF. Here the CDR3 DNA reads TGTGCCAGCAGCTCCTTGTCGGGGGCAGCCGATACGCAGTATTTT.

As to this clone: The same CDR3 arises from other DNA sequences in this sample as well. The chain employs TRBV5-4 and TRBJ1-1; no reliable D call. This CDR3 region has 13 residues. Trimming shortened V by 1 base and J by 2 bases, and 6 bases separated the two germline ends. CDR1 and CDR2 from the germline V gene are SGHNT and YYREEE (reference sequence). CDR3 DNA: TGTGCCAGCAGCTTGAACAGCAACACTGAAGCTTTCTTT. It specifies CASSLNSNTEAFF.

The chain employs TRBV10-2 and TRBJ1-2; possibly TRBD1 for D (6 bases). V lost 5 bases and J 6 bases, leaving 13 bases between the germline ends. The CDR3 totals 13 residues. Germline V gene lookup returns CDR1 WSHSY and CDR2 SAAADI. The CDR3 reads CASSNAGADGYTF. The CDR3 coding sequence is TGCGCCAGCAGTAACGCGGGGGCCGATGGCTACACCTTC.

Notes on this clone: Other DNA sequences in the same sample also yield this CDR3. This chain connects TRBV7-3 to TRBJ1-1; D remains ambiguous. Trimming cost V 5 bases and J 1 base, with 14 bases left between them. Germline assignment: CDR1 SGHTA and CDR2 FQGTGA. The CDR3 spans 15 residues. The CDR3 bases are TGTGCCAGCAGCCTGCTGGGAGGCCCGAACACTGAAGCTTTCTTT. It encodes CASSLLGGPNTEAFF. The variable domain in full, with the rest retrieved from reference TRBV7-3 and TRBJ1-1, is GAGVSQTPSNKVTEKGKYVELRCDPISGHTALYWYRQSLGQGPEFLIYFQGTGAADDSGLPNDRFFAVRPEGSVSTLKIQRTERGDSAVYLCASSLLGGPNTEAFFGQGTRLTVV.

V is TRBV18 and J is TRBJ2-1; TRBD2 matches at 9 bases. CDR1 is KGHSH, CDR2 LQKENI, per germline. V lost 3 bases, J lost 0 bases, and 18 bases stayed unmatched. CDR3 size: 21 residues. The CDR3 DNA sequence: TGTGCCAGCTCACCCCAGATGACAGCGGGAGGTCAAACGAGCTCCTACAATGAGCAGTTCTTC. Encoded protein: CASSPQMTAGGQTSSYNEQFF. The full variable domain, in which reference TRBV18 and TRBJ2-1 provide the parts outside the CDR3, is NAGVMQNPRHLVRRRGQEARLRCSPMKGHSHVYWYRQLPEEGLKFMVYLQKENIIDESGMPKERFSAEFPKEGPSILRIQQVVRGDSAAYFCASSPQMTAGGQTSSYNEQFFGPGTRLTVL.

The chain combines TRBV28 with TRBJ1-2; D unclear. This CDR3 is 12 amino acids long. The germline gives CDR1 MDHEN, CDR2 SYDVKM. Trimming shortened V by 6 bases and J by 8 bases, and 13 bases separated the two germline ends. The CDR3 DNA follows: TGTGCCAGCAGACGGCCTCAGACCGGCTACACCTTC. Translating it yields CASRRPQTGYTF.

The rearrangement links TRBV7-8 to TRBJ1-5; no reliable D call. CDR1 and CDR2 from the germline V gene are SGHVS and FQNEAQ. V was shortened by 1 base and J by 1 base, with 11 bases between the two germline ends. CDR3 length: 16 amino acids. DNA of the CDR3: TGTGCCAGCAGCTTAGTGTACGGCTTAAGCAATCAGCCCCAGCATTTT. It yields the protein CASSLVYGLSNQPQHF.

This chain connects TRBV7-2 to TRBJ2-1; 14 nucleotides line up with TRBD2. The CDR3 length is 18 residues. Per germline, CDR1 SGHTA and CDR2 FQGNSA. V shed 5 bases and J 0 bases; nucleotides not matched to a gene: 6. The CDR3 here is CASSPQGTSGSSYNEQFF. CDR3 nucleotides: TGTGCCAGCAGCCCCCAAGGGACTAGCGGGAGCTCCTACAATGAGCAGTTCTTC.

The genes are TRBV27 and TRBJ2-1, with D tentatively TRBD2 (5 bases). The length of the CDR3 is 12 residues. Germline V gene lookup returns CDR1 MNHEY and CDR2 SMNVEV (reference sequence). The V end was cut by 8 bases, the J end by 7 bases, with 12 bases between. This CDR3 is CASGERGNEQFF. DNA for the CDR3: TGTGCCAGCGGAGAAAGAGGGAATGAGCAGTTCTTC.

In its sample, this clone was seen a few times. The genes are TRBV2 and TRBJ1-1; 9 nucleotides align to TRBD1. The ends lost 6 bases at V and 8 bases at J; junction bases unmatched: 4. CDR1 SNHLY and CDR2 FYNNEI come from the germline V gene. The CDR3 is 12 amino acids. The chain's CDR3 is CASSPQGAEAFF. CDR3 nucleotides: TGTGCCAGCAGCCCACAGGGGGCCGAAGCTTTCTTT.

The CDR3 sequence is CASSPAGTIYEQYF. CDR3 nucleotides: TGCGCCAGCAGCCCGGCCGGGACTATTTACGAGCAGTACTTC. The chain joins TRBV5-1 to TRBJ2-7, with 7 bases matching TRBD2. Germline lookup yields CDR1 SGHRS and CDR2 YFSETQ. The V gene end was trimmed by 4 bases and the J gene end by 4 bases; junction bases not matched to a gene: 8. This CDR3 is built from 14 residues. The full variable domain, its missing parts supplied by reference TRBV5-1 and TRBJ2-7, is KAGVTQTPRYLIKTRGQQVTLSCSPISGHRSVSWYQQTPGQGLQFLFEYFSETQRNKGNFPGRFSGRQFSNSRSEMNVSTLELGDSALYLCASSPAGTIYEQYFGPGTRLTVT.

Comments on this clone: Other DNA variants within this sample encode the same CDR3. The chain employs TRBV7-9 and TRBJ1-2; D unresolved. From germline, CDR1 is SEHNR and CDR2 FQNEAQ (reference sequence). The CDR3 loop spans 12 amino acids. Between the trimmed V and J ends, which lost 1 base and 5 bases, there was a span of 5 bases. The chain's CDR3 is CASSLGLYGYTF. DNA for the CDR3: TGTGCCAGCAGCTTAGGACTGTATGGCTACACCTTC.

The chain is built from TRBV27 and TRBJ2-7; 11 bases match TRBD2. Unmatched junction bases numbered 8, after V lost 4 bases and J lost 0 bases. CDR3 size: 17 residues. Germline V gives CDR1 MNHEY, CDR2 SMNVEV (reference sequence). CDR3 amino acids: CASSSGVAGGPSYEQYF. Here the CDR3 DNA reads TGTGCCAGCAGTTCGGGGGTAGCGGGAGGGCCCTCCTACGAGCAGTACTTC.

The rearrangement uses TRBV10-3 and TRBJ2-3; possible D gene TRBD2, 6 bases. CDR1 is ENHRY and CDR2 is SYGVKD in the germline V gene. This CDR3 has 17 residues. The V end lost 1 base, the J end lost 1 base, and 15 bases lay between the germline ends. CDR3 DNA sequence: TGTGCCATCAGTGAGTACTCCCGGACGGGGGGCACAGATACGCAGTATTTT. Translated, it gives CAISEYSRTGGTDTQYF.

The V call is TRBV27, the J call TRBJ2-3; no reliable D call. V was clipped by 6 bases and J by 0 bases, with 10 bases between them. The CDR3 consists of 14 residues. The germline V gene has CDR1 MNHEY and CDR2 SMNVEV (reference sequence). The CDR3 coding sequence is TGTGCCAGCAGCCGGCGTCCTAGCACAGATACGCAGTATTTT. Residues: CASSRRPSTDTQYF.

This clone appeared a single time. The chain links TRBV28 to TRBJ2-3; weak D call: TRBD2 (6 bases). Trimming stripped 5 bases from V and 4 bases from J, with 13 bases between. This CDR3 has 14 residues. From germline, CDR1 is MDHEN and CDR2 SYDVKM. CDR3 sequence: CASSPRRAADTQYF. The CDR3 coding sequence is TGTGCCAGCAGTCCTCGGAGGGCGGCAGATACGCAGTATTTT.